The 12 T cell receptor beta chains in this list originate from one sample, sequenced in a study of identical twins. TCRdb recomputed calls from the 5' RACE reads with MiXCR, one row per CDR3 protein. The sample has about 220,000 distinct CDR3 sequences; approximately 6.8% are singletons. The same sample was also studied in work on yellow fever vaccine responses in identical twins.

Sequencing was carried out using CD8+ T cells sorted from blood. The receptors were gathered from a woman under 30 in good health.

This clonotype has more than one count but fewer than ten. The V gene is TRBV28, the J gene TRBJ2-1; D ambiguous. Germline-derived CDR1 and CDR2 are MDHEN and SYDVKM. The V and J ends lost 2 bases and 10 bases respectively, with 9 bases between them. The CDR3 has 12 amino acids. As DNA, the CDR3 is TGTGCCAGCAGTTTAGAGACACCAGAGCAGTTCTTC. Amino acid sequence: CASSLETPEQFF.

A few counts support this clonotype. The chain employs TRBV25-1 and TRBJ2-1, with 8 bases aligning to TRBD2. V lost 3 bases, J lost 7 bases, and 8 bases stayed unmatched. The CDR3 totals 15 residues. Germline V lookup: CDR1 MGHDK, CDR2 SYGVNS. The DNA for the CDR3 is TGTGCCAGCAGTGATCCGGGGGGGGGACTGAATGAGCAGTTCTTC. This sequence encodes CASSDPGGGLNEQFF.

This clonotype was seen at least ten times. The DNA for the CDR3 is TGTGCCAGCAAAAACGGGAGGGGGCTTGGGGAGCTGTTTTTT. Encoded protein: CASKNGRGLGELFF. The genes are TRBV12-3 or TRBV12-4 and TRBJ2-2; a possible D gene is TRBD2 (8 bases). This CDR3 spans 14 amino acids. Between the trimmed V and J ends, which lost 7 bases and 8 bases, there was a span of 17 bases.

Ten or more counts support this clonotype. The chain couples TRBV5-1 to TRBJ2-1; tentative D call: TRBD1 (6 bases). With 2 bases removed from V and 5 bases from J, the gap between germline ends came to 17 bases. The CDR3 sequence is 16 residues long. Germline V gene data show CDR1 as SGHRS and CDR2 as YFSETQ. CDR3 nucleotides: TGCGCCAGCAGCTTTACAGGGTATCGGTCCCACAATGAGCAGTTCTTC. Protein product: CASSFTGYRSHNEQFF.

The chain's CDR3 is CASSQEAGTSVGYEQYF. CDR3 sequence (DNA): TGTGCCAGCAGCCAAGAGGCCGGGACTAGCGTGGGCTACGAGCAGTACTTC. The rearrangement joins TRBV4-2 to TRBJ2-7, with TRBD2 matching 10 bases. The CDR3 contains 17 residues. Germline CDR1 reads LGHNA; CDR2 reads YNFKEQ. Trimming at V came to 0 bases and at J to 3 bases, leaving 8 bases not matched to a gene.

V and J are TRBV5-1 and TRBJ2-1, with no clear D. The germline V and J ends were trimmed by 4 bases and 0 bases, with 11 bases remaining between them. The CDR3 length is 15 residues. Germline V gene lookup returns CDR1 SGHRS and CDR2 YFSETQ. The CDR3 loop is CASSEAVSSYNEQFF. In DNA, the CDR3 is TGCGCCAGCAGCGAGGCGGTGAGCTCCTACAATGAGCAGTTCTTC.

The V and J genes are TRBV7-9 and TRBJ2-1; 15 nucleotides align to TRBD2. There are 16 residues in the CDR3. V was pared by 8 bases and J by 2 bases, with 4 bases of the junction left unmatched. Looked up from germline, CDR1 is SEHNR and CDR2 is FQNEAQ (reference sequence). As DNA, the CDR3 is TGTGCCAGCTGGACTAGCGGGGGGGCAGCCTACAATGAGCAGTTCTTC. Protein: CASWTSGGAAYNEQFF.

The chain has TRBV21-1 and TRBJ2-7; the tabulated D call, TRBD2, remains unverified against the DNA. TRBV21-1 constitutes a pseudogene. The CDR3 runs 15 residues. The CDR3 region is CASSKWTSGTYEQYF. The DNA for the CDR3 is TGTGCCAGCAGCAAATGGACTAGCGGAACCTACGAGCAGTACTTC.

This sequence joins TRBV20-1 and TRBJ2-5; D gene unclear. The germline V gene encodes CDR1 DFQATT and CDR2 SNEGSKA (reference sequence). V gave up 6 bases and J gave up 5 bases, with 25 bases separating them. This CDR3 has 16 amino acids. The chain's CDR3 is CSAERYADPYVETQYF. The CDR3 nucleotides are TGCAGTGCCGAGAGATATGCCGATCCCTATGTGGAGACCCAGTACTTC.

This clonotype appeared a few times. DNA of the CDR3: TGCGCCAGCAGCCAAGACGGCCCGAACACTGAAGCTTTCTTT. This translates into CASSQDGPNTEAFF. The rearrangement links TRBV4-1 to TRBJ1-1; no reliable D call. Trimming removed 0 bases from V and 1 base from J, with 6 bases in between. Germline assignment: CDR1 MGHRA and CDR2 YSYEKL. The CDR3 is made up of 14 amino acids.

A few counts support this clonotype. The CDR3 region has the DNA TGTGCCGCCGGGGACTACGAGCAGTACGTC. Amino acid sequence: CAAGDYEQYV. This sequence joins TRBV6-1 and TRBJ2-7; possible D gene TRBD2, 5 bases. The CDR3 is 10 amino acids. Germline V gives CDR1 MNHNS, CDR2 SASEGT. V shed 11 bases and J shed 3 bases, with 8 bases lying between them.

This clonotype came up a few times. The V call is TRBV10-3, the J call TRBJ2-1; 15 nucleotides align to TRBD2. This CDR3 region has 16 residues. Germline V lookup: CDR1 ENHRY, CDR2 SYGVKD. The trim removed 0 bases at V and 6 bases at J, leaving 0 bases unmatched. CDR3 sequence reads: CAISESGLAGGNEQFF. DNA for the CDR3: TGTGCCATCAGTGAGTCGGGACTAGCGGGAGGCAATGAGCAGTTCTTC.